This is a list of T cell receptor beta chains from one sample in a study of CD8 T cells in ankylosing spondylitis. Using its own MiXCR run on the 5' RACE reads, TCRdb lists one record per CDR3 protein. This table holds under 550,000 distinct CDR3 sequences, roughly 26% found once. The sequenced sample consisted of blood, either unsorted or a sorted T cell fraction (not recorded which). The receptors were sampled from a male donor with ankylosing spondylitis. CDR3s include the opening cysteine and the closing phenylalanine or tryptophan. D genes are given only for firm matches. A row's size may be missing; if present it is once, few, many or a size class.

TRBV4-1	NA	TRBJ2-2	NA	TGCGCCAGCAGCCACCACGGAGGACAGCGGAACAGAGAGCTGTTTTTT	CASSHHGGQRNRELFF
TRBV7-2	NA	TRBJ2-1	NA	TGTGCCAGCAGCACTCCGACAAGGGATTTTACGGAGCAGTTCTTC	CASSTPTRDFTEQFF
TRBV20-1	NA	TRBJ2-1	NA	TGCAGGGCTAGAGAGCGGACCTACAATGAGCAGTTCTTC	CRARERTYNEQFF
TRBV3-1	TRBD1	TRBJ1-1	NA	TGTGCCAGCAGCCAATACCAGGGGGCCCCTGAAGCTTTCTTT	CASSQYQGAPEAFF
TRBV4-1	NA	TRBJ1-5	few	TGCGCCAGCAGCCAAGAAGTAGGAGGGCAGCCCCAGCATTTT	CASSQEVGGQPQHF
TRBV12-3/TRBV12-4	NA	TRBJ1-1	few	TGTGCCAGCACCCCCTCTAGCGGCCTTGAAGCTTTCTTT	CASTPSSGLEAFF
TRBV11-2	NA	TRBJ2-5	few	TGTGCCAGCAGCTTAGATTTCGGGTCCATGGGAACGGGCGGAAAGACCCAGTACTTC	CASSLDFGSMGTGGKTQYF
TRBV12-3/TRBV12-4	TRBD1	TRBJ1-5	few	TGTGCCAGCAGTCTAGGGCGGGACAGGGGATCTCAGCCCCAGCATTTT	CASSLGRDRGSQPQHF
TRBV20-1	NA	TRBJ2-7	NA	TGCAGTGCTAGCCAAGCAGGGGAGATTTACGAGCAGTACTTC	CSASQAGEIYEQYF
TRBV7-2	NA	TRBJ2-1	NA	TGTGCCAGCAGCTTAGCGGCACAGGGAGGGAATGAGCAGTTCTTC	CASSLAAQGGNEQFF
TRBV11-2	NA	TRBJ1-6	NA	TGTGCCAGCAGCTTAGGGAACTTCTATAATTCACCCCTCCACTTT	CASSLGNFYNSPLHF
TRBV5-1	TRBD2	TRBJ2-5	NA	TGCGCCAGCAGCTCCGGGACTAGGGTCGAGACCCAGTACTTC	CASSSGTRVETQYF
TRBV19	TRBD2	TRBJ2-1	NA	TGTGCCAGTAGCAGACTAGCGGGCCTAGGGAATGAGCAGTTCTTC	CASSRLAGLGNEQFF
TRBV7-2	NA	TRBJ2-7	few	TGTGCCAGCAGCCAACAGGTCTACTTGGGGGAGCAGTACTTC	CASSQQVYLGEQYF
TRBV29-1	NA	TRBJ1-1	few	TGCAGCGTTGTAATAACTTTAACTGAAGCTTTCTTT	CSVVITLTEAFF
TRBV5-1	TRBD2	TRBJ2-5	NA	TGCGCCAGCAGCACAGGACTAGCGGGAGAAGTAGAGACCCAGTACTTC	CASSTGLAGEVETQYF
TRBV2	NA	TRBJ2-2	few	TGTGCCAGCAGTGAGCAGTTTAGGAACACCGGGGAGCTGTTTTTT	CASSEQFRNTGELFF
TRBV5-1	NA	TRBJ2-5	NA	TGCGCCAGCAGCACAGGAGACTCGCAAGAGACCCAGTACTTC	CASSTGDSQETQYF
TRBV15	TRBD2	TRBJ2-1	NA	TGTGCCACCAGCAGAGAACCAACCTGGCGGGAGTCGGGTGAGCAGTTCTTC	CATSREPTWRESGEQFF
TRBV20-1	NA	TRBJ1-5	NA	TGCAGTGCGGGGACTTCAGGAGGGCCCCAGCATTTT	CSAGTSGGPQHF
TRBV27	NA	TRBJ2-1	NA	TGTGCCAGCAGCCCCAATAGGATTGAGCAGTTCTTC	CASSPNRIEQFF
TRBV4-1	NA	TRBJ1-2	few	TGCGCCAGCAGCCACCAGAGAGATAACTATGGCTACACCTTC	CASSHQRDNYGYTF
TRBV12-3/TRBV12-4	NA	TRBJ2-7	NA	TGTGCCAGCAGTTTACTCGCCAGGACCTACGAGCAGTACTTC	CASSLLARTYEQYF
TRBV20-1	NA	TRBJ1-5	NA	TGCAGTGCTAAGGACCTTAATAGCAATCAGCCCCAGCATTTT	CSAKDLNSNQPQHF